The subject of this entry is one T cell receptor beta chain. What it binds is not known. The data were obtained in a study of T cell repertoires in aging, cancer and after chemotherapy. About the study: Paired samples before and after chemotherapy came from glioblastoma patients receiving temozolomide-based therapy.

A mixed TRB-A/B primer pool amplified rearranged TRB by multiplex touch-down PCR. TCRdb re-called the multiplex PCR reads with MiXCR, one entry per CDR3 protein. The sample consists of over 3,000 distinct CDR3 sequences, roughly 42% of them appearing once. Study conclusions and caveats: Loss of evenness, beyond lost richness, contributed to age-related TCR diversity decline in cancer patients. Age-matched healthy donors had significantly more diverse, less clonal blood TCR repertoires than untreated cancer patients. These repertoire data do not allow conclusions about immunological memory after chemotherapy.

Peripheral blood genomic DNA, not sorted cells or RNA, was the template. This CDR3 comprises 15 residues. V was pared by 4 bases and J by 9 bases, with 20 bases between. Germline loops: CDR1 SGHNT, CDR2 YYREEE (reference sequence). The chain combines TRBV5-4 with TRBJ2-1, with D possibly called TRBD1 or TRBD2 (5 bases each). This TCR derives from a human donor with a solid tumor. The sequencing sample was made of blood. The CDR3 DNA reads as TGTGCCAGCAGCCCGGGGAACCAGGGTCTCGGTGAGCAGTTCTTC. Its protein product is CASSPGNQGLGEQFF.